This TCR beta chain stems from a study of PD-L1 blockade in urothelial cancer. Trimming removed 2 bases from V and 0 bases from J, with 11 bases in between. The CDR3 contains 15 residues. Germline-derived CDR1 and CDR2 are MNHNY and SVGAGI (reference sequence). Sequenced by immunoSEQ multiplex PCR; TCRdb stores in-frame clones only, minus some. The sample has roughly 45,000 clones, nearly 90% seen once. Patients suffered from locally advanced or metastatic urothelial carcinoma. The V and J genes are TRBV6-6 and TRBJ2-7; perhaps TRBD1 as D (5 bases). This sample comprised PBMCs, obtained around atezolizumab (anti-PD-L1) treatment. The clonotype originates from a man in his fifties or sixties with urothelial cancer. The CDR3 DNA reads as TGTGCCAGCAGTTACCAGGCCAGGGACTCCTACGAGCAGTACTTC. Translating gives CASSYQARDSYEQYF.